The 26 T cell receptor beta chains listed next were all sequenced from one sample in a study of T-cell reconstitution after alpha-beta-depleted transplantation in children. This sample's TCRbeta library carried unique molecular identifier barcodes. MiXCR was run by TCRdb on the PCR reads, yielding one entry per CDR3 protein. Of nearly 550,000 distinct CDR3 sequences in the sample, around 19% are singletons; the top ten hold roughly 3.3%. The source was PBMCs from the stem cell graft donor, collected from the stem cell graft. The source is a human donor who donated a stem cell graft to a child with acute lymphoblastic leukemia.

This sequence joins TRBV10-3 and TRBJ2-7; 10 bases align to TRBD2. CDR1 and CDR2 from the germline V gene are ENHRY and SYGVKD. This CDR3 is 15 amino acids long. The V and J ends lost 11 bases and 0 bases, in that order; junction bases with no gene match: 10. This CDR3 reads CAVREREGLSYEQYF. CDR3 nucleotides: TGTGCCGTTAGAGAGCGGGAGGGCCTCTCCTACGAGCAGTACTTC.

This chain connects TRBV18 to TRBJ2-5, with D unclear. The CDR3 contains 13 residues. CDR1 and CDR2 from the germline V gene are KGHSH and LQKENI. Trimming shortened V by 3 bases and J by 4 bases, and 9 bases separated the two germline ends. The chain's CDR3 is CASSPPVRETQYF. The CDR3 DNA reads as TGTGCCAGCTCACCGCCCGTGAGAGAGACCCAGTACTTC.

This clonotype was picked up a small number of times. V and J are TRBV12-3 or TRBV12-4 and TRBJ2-1, with D maybe TRBD2 (6 bases). The CDR3 runs to 15 residues. The V and J ends lost 3 bases and 3 bases respectively, with 12 bases between them. The CDR3, as DNA: TGTGCCAGCAGTTTTTGGGGAGGTGGCTACAATGAGCAGTTCTTC. Its translation is CASSFWGGGYNEQFF.

There are many counts of this clonotype. At one of its ends the junction is not consistent with the germline gene, which may arise from a read error. CDR3 amino acids: CASSFNNEQFF. In nucleotides, the CDR3 is TGTGCCAGCAGCTTTAACAATGAGCAGTTCTTC. V is TRBV5-1 and J is TRBJ2-1, with D unclear. CDR3 length: 11 amino acids. Germline V gene lookup returns CDR1 SGHRS and CDR2 YFSETQ.

V gene TRBV19 combines with J gene TRBJ2-7; weak D call: TRBD2 (5 bases). The CDR3 spans 13 residues. The V gene's germline CDR1 is LNHDA and CDR2 SQIVND (reference sequence). Trimming took 3 bases from V and 2 from J, leaving 8 bases between them. CDR3 DNA sequence: TGTGCCAGTAGTATTAGCGTTCCCTACGAGCAGTACTTC. This translates into CASSISVPYEQYF. Filled out from reference TRBV19 and TRBJ2-7, the complete variable domain reads DGGITQSPKYLFRKEGQNVTLSCEQNLNHDAMYWYRQDPGQGLRLIYYSQIVNDFQKGDIAEGYSVSREKKESFPLTVTSAQKNPTAFYLCASSISVPYEQYFGPGTRLTVT.

The genes are TRBV12-3 or TRBV12-4 and TRBJ1-2; 9 bases map to TRBD1. Trimming cost V 5 bases and J 3 bases; bases outside gene matches: 7. The CDR3 runs 15 residues. CDR3 DNA sequence: TGTGCCAGCAGTCCCCAGACAGGGGGGGACTATGGCTACACCTTC. This codes for CASSPQTGGDYGYTF.

This clonotype was picked up a small number of times. The genes are TRBV11-2 and TRBJ2-3; TRBD2 agrees at 8 bases. The CDR3 length is 18 residues. V was pared by 0 bases and J by 4 bases, with 12 bases of the junction left unmatched. Germline V lookup: CDR1 SGHAT, CDR2 FQNNGV. The CDR3 region has the DNA TGTGCCAGCAGCTTAGACGGTTTCGCGGGAGGATCGGCAGATACGCAGTATTTT. It specifies CASSLDGFAGGSADTQYF.

This clonotype has only a few counts. V and J are TRBV15 and TRBJ2-7; D perhaps matches TRBD1 (6 bases). In germline, CDR1 is LNHNV, CDR2 YYDKDF (reference sequence). The CDR3 runs 14 residues. The ends were cut back, 2 bases at V and 0 bases at J, with 8 bases in the middle. The CDR3: CATSRYRDSYEQYF. CDR3 nucleotides: TGTGCCACCAGCAGATACAGGGACTCCTACGAGCAGTACTTC.

The table lists this clonotype with a few counts. The J gene is TRBJ2-7, the V gene TRBV6-1, with a possible D match to TRBD1 (6 bases). Per germline, CDR1 MNHNS and CDR2 SASEGT. This CDR3 contains 16 residues. V was trimmed by 7 bases and J by 2 bases, leaving 21 bases between them. This chain's CDR3 is CASNKGQNPLTYEQYF. The DNA of the CDR3 is TGTGCCAGCAACAAGGGACAAAACCCCTTAACCTACGAGCAGTACTTC.

There are a few counts of this clonotype. The gene calls are TRBV6-4 and TRBJ1-1, with D uncertain. This CDR3 comprises 13 residues. Germline values: CDR1 MRHNA, CDR2 SNTAGT. V lost 3 bases to trimming and J lost 1 base, with 6 bases between them. CDR3 sequence reads: CASSEEPNTEAFF. The DNA for the CDR3 is TGTGCCAGCAGTGAAGAGCCGAACACTGAAGCTTTCTTT.

This chain joins TRBV7-8 and TRBJ1-1, with a tentative D call TRBD1 (5 bases). Germline lookup yields CDR1 SGHVS and CDR2 FQNEAQ. The V end lost 5 bases, the J end lost 10 bases, and 23 bases lay between the germline ends. The CDR3 sequence is 15 residues long. The CDR3 loop is CASSPPNPGLSRAFF. CDR3 nucleotides: TGTGCCAGCAGCCCCCCGAACCCGGGACTTTCTCGAGCTTTCTTT.

The chain links TRBV7-9 to TRBJ2-1; 9 bases fit TRBD1. The germline V gene has CDR1 SEHNR and CDR2 FQNEAQ (reference sequence). This CDR3 has 14 residues. J gave up 10 bases and V 5 bases, and 9 bases lay outside the gene matches. DNA of the CDR3: TGTGCCAGCAGCCCGGGACAGGGATATGGGGAGCAGTTCTTC. Its protein is CASSPGQGYGEQFF.

This clonotype showed up just a few times. This rearrangement joins TRBV5-5 to TRBJ2-7, with TRBD1 as a possible D gene (5 bases). The CDR3 runs 15 residues. Between the trimmed V and J ends, which lost 4 bases and 5 bases, there was a span of 19 bases. The germline V gene has CDR1 SGHKS and CDR2 YYEKEE (reference sequence). Written as DNA, the CDR3 is TGTGCCAGCAGCCTCCGACCCCTGACAGATCACGAGCAGTACTTC. Translating gives CASSLRPLTDHEQYF.

The V and J genes are TRBV9 and TRBJ2-7; 9 nucleotides align to TRBD2. The V gene end was trimmed by 0 bases and the J gene end by 4 bases; junction bases not matched to a gene: 5. Germline V gene lookup returns CDR1 SGDLS and CDR2 YYNGEE. This CDR3 spans 15 amino acids. CDR3 loop: CASSVAASGAYEQYF. DNA for the CDR3: TGTGCCAGCAGCGTAGCGGCTAGCGGGGCGTACGAGCAGTACTTC. The entire variable domain, with the rest obtained from reference TRBV9 and TRBJ2-7, is as follows: DSGVTQTPKHLITATGQRVTLRCSPRSGDLSVYWYQQSLDQGLQFLIQYYNGEERAKGNILERFSAQQFPDLHSELNLSSLELGDSALYFCASSVAASGAYEQYFGPGTRLTVT.

The chain joins TRBV18 to TRBJ2-1; 11 nucleotides match TRBD2. The CDR3 runs to 20 residues. V trimming: 0 bases; J trimming: 3 bases; junction bases outside the gene matches: 13. The germline gives CDR1 KGHSH, CDR2 LQKENI. In nucleotides, the CDR3 is TGTGCCAGCTCACCACCGACCCCGCTAGCGGGAGGAAGAGACTACAATGAGCAGTTCTTC. Protein sequence: CASSPPTPLAGGRDYNEQFF.

This chain uses TRBV5-6 with TRBJ2-7; 11 nucleotides agree with TRBD2. V trimming: 4 bases; J trimming: 4 bases; junction bases outside the gene matches: 10. Germline V gene lookup returns CDR1 SGHDT and CDR2 YYEEEE. The CDR3 length is 16 residues. The CDR3 reads CASSRRLAGPTYEQYF. The CDR3 nucleotides are TGTGCCAGCAGCCGACGACTAGCGGGACCGACTTACGAGCAGTACTTC.

The chain couples TRBV20-1 to TRBJ2-2, with 11 nucleotides matching TRBD2. Trimming took 3 bases from V and 2 from J; bases not matched to a gene: 11. The CDR3 is 18 residues long. Germline V gene lookup returns CDR1 DFQATT and CDR2 SNEGSKA (reference sequence). Here the CDR3 DNA reads TGCAGTGCTAGGGAGATGAACGGGACTAGCGGAAACACCGGGGAGCTGTTTTTT. It encodes CSAREMNGTSGNTGELFF.

Only a few counts were recorded for this clonotype. The rearrangement joins TRBV20-1 to TRBJ1-1; the D is unclear. The V gene lost 3 bases and the J gene lost 0 bases, with 2 bases spanning the gap. This CDR3 region has 11 residues. CDR1 is DFQATT and CDR2 is SNEGSKA in the germline V gene (reference sequence). CDR3 in amino acids: CSARLNTEAFF. Here the CDR3 DNA reads TGCAGTGCTAGGTTGAACACTGAAGCTTTCTTT.

This clonotype was counted between two and nine times. CDR3 residues: CSVEAPGPSGNTIYF. CDR3 coding DNA: TGCAGCGTTGAAGCCCCGGGGCCGTCTGGAAACACCATATATTTT. This chain uses TRBV29-1 with TRBJ1-3, with D possibly matching TRBD1 (5 bases). CDR1 and CDR2 (germline): SQVTM, ANQGSEA. Trimming took off 1 base at V and 1 base at J, with 11 bases between the two ends. This CDR3 region has 15 residues.

J is TRBJ1-4 and V is TRBV2; 9 nucleotides align to TRBD1. The CDR3 length is 19 residues. V was pared by 6 bases and J by 8 bases, with 22 bases of the junction left unmatched. The germline gives CDR1 SNHLY, CDR2 FYNNEI. Here the CDR3 DNA reads TGTGCCAGCAGACATGGGACGGGGACAGGGTTAGTGAACGGCGAAAAACTGTTTTTT. Residues: CASRHGTGTGLVNGEKLFF. Complete variable domain (other parts from reference TRBV2 and TRBJ1-4): EPEVTQTPSHQVTQMGQEVILRCVPISNHLYFYWYRQILGQKVEFLVSFYNNEISEKSEIFDDQFSVERPDGSNFTLKIRSTKLEDSAMYFCASRHGTGTGLVNGEKLFFGSGTQLSVL.

V gene TRBV5-1 combines with J gene TRBJ2-1; perhaps D is TRBD1 or TRBD2 (5 bases each). The CDR3 is made up of 14 amino acids. V was clipped by 0 bases and J by 5 bases, with 9 bases between them. Per the germline V gene, CDR1 is SGHRS and CDR2 is YFSETQ. The CDR3 reads CASSLDEGHNEQFF. In DNA, the CDR3 is TGCGCCAGCAGCTTGGACGAGGGACACAATGAGCAGTTCTTC.

The sample holds a few counts of this clonotype. The CDR3 sequence is CASSQIDTSYGYTF. CDR3 nucleotide sequence: TGTGCCAGCAGCCAAATCGACACGTCCTATGGCTACACCTTC. V and J are TRBV3-1 and TRBJ1-2; D gene uncertain. The CDR3 length is 14 residues. Looked up from germline, CDR1 is LGHDT and CDR2 is YNNKEL (reference sequence). V lost 2 bases, J lost 4 bases, and 11 bases lay in between. Variable domain in full (rest from reference TRBV3-1 and TRBJ1-2): DTAVSQTPKYLVTQMGNDKSIKCEQNLGHDTMYWYKQDSKKFLKIMFSYNNKELIINETVPNRFSPKSPDKAHLNLHINSLELGDSAVYFCASSQIDTSYGYTFGSGTRLTVV.

The J gene is TRBJ2-1, the V gene TRBV2; D call uncertain. CDR3 size: 15 residues. Germline V gives CDR1 SNHLY, CDR2 FYNNEI. The V end was cut by 3 bases, the J end by 0 bases, with 9 bases between. The DNA for the CDR3 is TGTGCCAGCAGTGACCTGGGTGGCTCCTACAATGAGCAGTTCTTC. This codes for CASSDLGGSYNEQFF.

This clonotype was counted between two and nine times. This chain joins TRBV6-2 or TRBV6-3 and TRBJ2-1; D is undetermined. The CDR3 sequence is 14 residues long. V was cut by 5 bases and J by 4 bases, with 12 bases left in between. The V gene's germline CDR1 is MNHEY and CDR2 SVGEGT. CDR3 sequence: CASSTPYPYNEQFF. CDR3 coding DNA: TGTGCCAGCAGTACACCATACCCATACAATGAGCAGTTCTTC.

The V and J genes are TRBV18 and TRBJ2-7; unclear D gene. This CDR3 has 14 residues. Trimming removed 2 bases from V and 5 bases from J, with 13 bases in between. From germline, CDR1 is KGHSH and CDR2 LQKENI. The CDR3 sequence is CASSPFSRIHEQYF. CDR3 nucleotides: TGTGCCAGCTCACCATTCTCTAGGATTCACGAGCAGTACTTC.

The chain is built from TRBV12-3 or TRBV12-4 and TRBJ2-2, with D possibly TRBD1 on 5 matching bases. The CDR3 is 13 residues long. Trimming stripped 8 bases from V and 7 bases from J, with 14 bases between. The CDR3 spells CASHLRVGGELFF. CDR3 DNA: TGTGCCAGCCACCTCAGGGTTGGCGGGGAGCTGTTTTTT.